These 17 T cell receptor beta chains originate from one sample sequenced in a study of Tregs in tolerant kidney transplant recipients. Sequenced by immunoSEQ multiplex PCR; TCRdb stores in-frame clones only, minus some. The sample includes about 50,000 clones, around nine tenths of them seen just once. Related graft donors supplied nonmyeloablative bone marrow transplants, and mixed chimerism was transient. The sample here was CD8+ T cells from blood (PBMCs), taken 12 months after the transplant. These receptors were obtained from a human patient who received a combined kidney and bone marrow transplant. Some T cells may possibly be graft donor cells.

This clone appeared once. This sequence joins TRBV4-1 and TRBJ2-3; 8 bases match TRBD2. CDR1 MGHRA and CDR2 YSYEKL come from the germline V gene. This CDR3 region has 18 residues. The trim removed 3 bases at V and 2 bases at J, leaving 13 bases unmatched. CDR3 bases: TGCGCCAGCAGCCAGAGGGTCTCGGGGGGGGGCTTCACAGATACGCAGTATTTT. Translating gives CASSQRVSGGGFTDTQYF.

The chain uses TRBV5-1 and TRBJ2-3; unclear D gene. This CDR3 comprises 16 residues. V lost 0 bases and J lost 5, with 16 bases in between. Germline loops: CDR1 SGHRS, CDR2 YFSETQ. This CDR3 reads CASSLAPQSYIDTQYF. CDR3 bases: TGCGCCAGCAGCTTGGCCCCACAGTCTTATATAGATACGCAGTATTTT.

The genes are TRBV5-6 and TRBJ1-4; 9 nucleotides match TRBD1. Germline V gene sequence: CDR1 SGHDT, CDR2 YYEEEE. V was pared by 3 bases and J by 5 bases, with 8 bases of the junction left unmatched. The CDR3 runs 16 residues. CDR3 DNA sequence: TGTGCCAGCAGCTGGGGGACAGGGACTAAAAATGAAAAACTGTTTTTT. Encoded protein: CASSWGTGTKNEKLFF.

V and J are TRBV4-1 and TRBJ2-7; a possible D gene is TRBD1 (5 bases). Germline V CDR1 and CDR2: MGHRA, YSYEKL. The CDR3 totals 14 residues. V shed 1 base and J shed 2 bases, with 9 bases lying between them. CDR3 loop: CASSQVGQPYEQYF. The CDR3 DNA sequence: TGCGCCAGCAGCCAAGTAGGACAACCCTACGAGCAGTACTTC.

CDR3 DNA: TGTGCCAGCAGTGGGACTAGCGAATACCAAGAGACCCAGTACTTC. It specifies CASSGTSEYQETQYF. The J gene is TRBJ2-5, the V gene TRBV6-1, with 9 bases that match TRBD2. V lost 4 bases to trimming and J lost 0 bases; unmatched junction nucleotides: 3. Germline V CDR1 and CDR2: MNHNS, SASEGT. The CDR3 totals 15 residues.

The V and J genes are TRBV5-4 and TRBJ1-3; D may be TRBD1 (5 bases). The germline V gene has CDR1 SGHNT and CDR2 YYREEE (reference sequence). V lost 3 bases, J lost 10 bases, and 17 bases lay in between. The CDR3 is 14 amino acids. This CDR3 is CASSSDMSRETIYF. Here the CDR3 DNA reads TGTGCCAGCAGCTCCGACATGAGCAGGGAAACCATATATTTT.

This chain uses TRBV6-5 with TRBJ1-5; D is ambiguous. The germline V and J ends were trimmed by 4 bases and 0 bases, with 4 bases remaining between them. The CDR3 is 13 residues long. Germline V gene data show CDR1 as MNHEY and CDR2 as SVGAGI. CDR3 coding DNA: TGTGCCAGCAGTTCCTATAGCAATCAGCCCCAGCATTTT. This gives the protein CASSSYSNQPQHF.

This clone appeared a single time. The chain is built from TRBV9 and TRBJ2-1, with a possible D match to TRBD2 (6 bases). This CDR3 is 16 amino acids long. The V end lost 1 base, the J end lost 4 bases, and 15 bases lay between the germline ends. Germline V lookup: CDR1 SGDLS, CDR2 YYNGEE. As DNA, the CDR3 is TGTGCCAGCAGCGTACCGAGACTAGGTTCATACAATGAGCAGTTCTTC. Protein: CASSVPRLGSYNEQFF.

The chain couples TRBV18 to TRBJ1-2; D remains ambiguous. Trimming removed 3 bases from V and 3 bases from J, with 14 bases in between. The CDR3 has 15 residues. The germline gives CDR1 KGHSH, CDR2 LQKENI. The CDR3 reads CASSPGPMEDYGYTF. CDR3 DNA sequence: TGTGCCAGCTCACCGGGCCCTATGGAGGACTATGGCTACACCTTC.

The chain is built from TRBV19 and TRBJ2-1; 7 bases are shared with TRBD2. CDR1 is LNHDA, CDR2 SQIVND, per germline (reference sequence). V dropped 5 bases and J dropped 6; count of bases not matched to a gene: 4. CDR3 length: 13 residues. The DNA of the CDR3 is TGTGCCAGTAGTTTACCGGGGGGCAATGAGCAGTTCTTC. Its translation: CASSLPGGNEQFF.

The V and J genes are TRBV28 and TRBJ2-3; D perhaps matches TRBD2 (6 bases). The germline V gene has CDR1 MDHEN and CDR2 SYDVKM. The CDR3 loop spans 13 amino acids. Trimming shortened V by 9 bases and J by 1 base, and 11 bases separated the two germline ends. The CDR3 coding sequence is TGTGCCAGTTGCCCTAGCGGCACAGATACGCAGTATTTT. This sequence encodes CASCPSGTDTQYF.

The chain couples TRBV27 to TRBJ2-1, with 8 bases fitting TRBD2. The germline V gene has CDR1 MNHEY and CDR2 SMNVEV (reference sequence). The CDR3 consists of 14 residues. With 5 bases clipped from V and 5 bases from J, the junction kept 5 bases outside the gene matches. CDR3 sequence: CASSVTSADNEQFF. The CDR3 DNA follows: TGTGCCAGCAGTGTGACTAGCGCTGACAATGAGCAGTTCTTC.

The genes are TRBV28 and TRBJ2-3; D may be TRBD2 (5 bases). V lost 3 bases and J 2 bases, leaving 12 bases between the germline ends. Germline values: CDR1 MDHEN, CDR2 SYDVKM. This CDR3 has 15 residues. CDR3 sequence: CASSLRVGSTDTQYF. DNA of the CDR3: TGTGCCAGCAGTTTGAGGGTCGGGTCCACAGATACGCAGTATTTT.

The chain has TRBV7-2 and TRBJ2-6, with D possibly being TRBD1 (6 bases). Trimming pared 5 bases from V and 0 bases from J, leaving 11 bases between. From germline, CDR1 is SGHTA and CDR2 FQGNSA. The CDR3 has 16 amino acids. This CDR3 is CASSIDRSSGANVLTF. CDR3 sequence (DNA): TGTGCCAGCAGCATCGACAGGAGCTCTGGGGCCAACGTCCTGACTTTC.

The chain employs TRBV7-2 and TRBJ2-7, with 15 bases matching TRBD2. The CDR3 consists of 18 residues. V lost 1 base, J lost 2 bases, and 6 bases stayed unmatched. Germline V gene lookup returns CDR1 SGHTA and CDR2 FQGNSA. The CDR3 bases are TGTGCCAGCAGCTTAGATTTCCGGACTAGCGGGGGGGCCTACGAGCAGTACTTC. The encoded protein is CASSLDFRTSGGAYEQYF.

The chain is built from TRBV9 and TRBJ2-3; D remains unclear. V lost 4 bases and J lost 6, with 18 bases in between. The CDR3 is made up of 15 amino acids. Germline assignment: CDR1 SGDLS and CDR2 YYNGEE. The CDR3 nucleotides read TGTGCCAGCAGCTCCCCTCCACCCGATGAGGATACGCAGTATTTT. Its translation: CASSSPPPDEDTQYF.

The gene calls are TRBV15 and TRBJ2-1; D gene uncertain. CDR1 and CDR2 from the germline V gene are LNHNV and YYDKDF (reference sequence). This CDR3 is built from 12 residues. V lost 9 bases and J lost 0, with 6 bases in between. CDR3 loop: CATGRSYNEQFF. The CDR3 DNA sequence: TGTGCCACGGGCCGCTCCTACAATGAGCAGTTCTTC.